This T cell receptor (beta chain) is drawn from a study of blood T cell repertoires in COVID-19. Study context: The origin of the acute and convalescent COVID-19 samples was the United States, Italy and Spain. The cDNA or gDNA used as material had been derived from T cells, B-cell-depleted T cells, or PBMCs.

CDR3 length: 13 amino acids. The V and J ends lost 4 bases and 6 bases, in that order; junction bases with no gene match: 1. Germline V gene data show CDR1 as SNHLY and CDR2 as FYNNEI. In the authors' methods: Scientists estimated how many nucleated cells there were by amplifying reference gene primers. The repertoire was sequenced with immunoSEQ multiplex PCR; TCRdb's copy has only in-frame clones and lacks some. D and trimming come from the DNA, and the V and J calls and clone size come from that table. The sample carries roughly 65,000 clones, about 83% recorded once. The sample consisted of peripheral blood. This TCR was sampled from a human donor in a cohort sampled during active COVID-19. V usage is TRBV2 and J usage is TRBJ2-7; 12 bases align to TRBD1. This CDR3 is CASSGGQGAEQYF. For the CDR3, the DNA is TGTGCCAGCAGTGGGGGACAGGGGGCCGAGCAGTACTTC.